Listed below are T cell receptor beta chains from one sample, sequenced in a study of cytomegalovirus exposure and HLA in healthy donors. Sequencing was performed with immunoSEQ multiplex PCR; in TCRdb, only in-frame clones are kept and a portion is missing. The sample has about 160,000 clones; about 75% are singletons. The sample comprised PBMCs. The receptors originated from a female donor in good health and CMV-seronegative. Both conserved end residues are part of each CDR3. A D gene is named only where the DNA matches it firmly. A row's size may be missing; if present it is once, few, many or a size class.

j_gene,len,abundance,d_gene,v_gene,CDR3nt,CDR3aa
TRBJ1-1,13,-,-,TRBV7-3,TGTGCCAGCAGCTTAACGGCAGGCGCTGAAGCTTTCTTT,CASSLTAGAEAFF
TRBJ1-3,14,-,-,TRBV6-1,TGTGCCAGCAGTGAAAAGACAACTGGAAACACCATATATTTT,CASSEKTTGNTIYF
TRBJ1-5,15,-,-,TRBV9,TGTGCCAGCAGCGCCACAGGTGATAGCAATCAGCCCCAGCATTTT,CASSATGDSNQPQHF
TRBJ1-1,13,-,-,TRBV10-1,TGCGCCAGCAGTCCGAGGCAATACACTGAAGCTTTCTTT,CASSPRQYTEAFF
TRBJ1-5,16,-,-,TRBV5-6,TGTGCCAGCAGCTTGAAAGGTTGGGGGGGCCCCGCGCCCCAGCATTTT,CASSLKGWGGPAPQHF
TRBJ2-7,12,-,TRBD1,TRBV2,TGTGCCAGCAGTACACAGGGGCGCGAGCAGTACTTC,CASSTQGREQYF
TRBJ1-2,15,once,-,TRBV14,TGTGCCAGCAGCCAAGAGCTTCGGCGGGACTATGGCTACACCTTC,CASSQELRRDYGYTF
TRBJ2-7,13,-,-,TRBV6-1,TGTGCCAGCAGTGAACAGGTTCCCTACGAGCAGTACTTC,CASSEQVPYEQYF
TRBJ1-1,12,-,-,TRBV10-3,TGTGCCATCAGTGGGACAGTGTCAGAAGCTTTCTTT,CAISGTVSEAFF
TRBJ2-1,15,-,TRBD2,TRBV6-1,TGTGCCAGGGCTTATGGGGGGGGCTCCTACAATGAGCAGTTCTTC,CARAYGGGSYNEQFF
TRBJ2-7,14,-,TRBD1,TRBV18,TGTGCCAGCTCTCCCGGGACAGGCCCCTACGAGCAGTACTTC,CASSPGTGPYEQYF
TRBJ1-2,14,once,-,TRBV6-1,TGTGCCAGCAGTGAACAAAGGGGATCCTATGGCTACACCTTC,CASSEQRGSYGYTF
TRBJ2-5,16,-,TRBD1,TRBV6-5,TGTGCCAGCAGTTACACGGGGACAGGGCCTCCGGGGACCCAGTACTTC,CASSYTGTGPPGTQYF
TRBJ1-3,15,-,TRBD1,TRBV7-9,TGTGCCAGCAGCTTAGCAGGGGGCGATGGAAACACCATATATTTT,CASSLAGGDGNTIYF
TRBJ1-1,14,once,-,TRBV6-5,TGTGCCAGCAGTTACTCGGCCGAGAACACTGAAGCTTTCTTT,CASSYSAENTEAFF
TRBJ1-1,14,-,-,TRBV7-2,TGTGCCAGCAGCTTAGGGGGAGGGGGAACTGAAGCTTTCTTT,CASSLGGGGTEAFF
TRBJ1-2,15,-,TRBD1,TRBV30,TGTGCCTGGAGTCCCGGGACAGCTCCCGACTATGGCTACACCTTC,CAWSPGTAPDYGYTF
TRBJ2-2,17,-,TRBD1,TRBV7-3,TGTGCCAGCAGCTTAAGCGGGACAGGGGTCTACACCGGGGAGCTGTTTTTT,CASSLSGTGVYTGELFF
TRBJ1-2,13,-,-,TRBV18,TGTGCCAGCTCACCACGGGCAGGGGATGGCTACACCTTC,CASSPRAGDGYTF
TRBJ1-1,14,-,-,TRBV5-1,TGCGCCACCGGGGTAGGCGGTGATAACACTGAAGCTTTCTTT,CATGVGGDNTEAFF
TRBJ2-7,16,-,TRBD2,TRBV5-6,TGTGCCAGCAGCCTCTCCTTAGCGGGGGTCTCCTACGAGCAGTACTTC,CASSLSLAGVSYEQYF
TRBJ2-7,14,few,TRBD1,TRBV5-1,TGCGCCAGCAGCTCGACAGGGGGCTTCTACGAGCAGTACTTC,CASSSTGGFYEQYF
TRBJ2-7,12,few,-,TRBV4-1,TGCGCCAGCAGCCAACCAGAGGCCGAGCAGTACTTC,CASSQPEAEQYF
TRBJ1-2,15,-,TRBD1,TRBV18,TGTGCCAGCTCACCGGCCGGGACAGGGGGCAGGGGCTACACCTTC,CASSPAGTGGRGYTF